This T cell receptor beta chain is from a study of Graves' ophthalmopathy and Graves' hyperthyroidism. The CDR3 runs 12 residues. The germline V gene has CDR1 MNHNS and CDR2 SASEGT. Trimming took off 10 bases at V and 3 bases at J, with 13 bases between the two ends. RNA transcripts were the template, and TCR beta CDR3 regions were amplified from them. Scientists carried out first-round RT-PCR using HTBI primers and then a second-round multiplex PCR. MiXCR, run by TCRdb on the multiplex PCR reads, gives a single entry per CDR3 protein. Of 300,000 to 400,000 distinct CDR3 sequences in the sample, 17% were seen once. The sample holds many counts of this clonotype. Its antigen remains unidentified. Broader study findings: The model reached 65% to 71% sensitivity and roughly 76% specificity for predicting ophthalmopathy progression.

The sequencing sample was made of peripheral blood. J is TRBJ2-7 and V is TRBV6-1, with D possibly TRBD2 on 6 matching bases. This clonotype was sampled from an adult man with Graves' ophthalmopathy. DNA for the CDR3: TGTGCCATCCCGGGACTGAACTACGAGCAGTACTTC. Residues: CAIPGLNYEQYF.